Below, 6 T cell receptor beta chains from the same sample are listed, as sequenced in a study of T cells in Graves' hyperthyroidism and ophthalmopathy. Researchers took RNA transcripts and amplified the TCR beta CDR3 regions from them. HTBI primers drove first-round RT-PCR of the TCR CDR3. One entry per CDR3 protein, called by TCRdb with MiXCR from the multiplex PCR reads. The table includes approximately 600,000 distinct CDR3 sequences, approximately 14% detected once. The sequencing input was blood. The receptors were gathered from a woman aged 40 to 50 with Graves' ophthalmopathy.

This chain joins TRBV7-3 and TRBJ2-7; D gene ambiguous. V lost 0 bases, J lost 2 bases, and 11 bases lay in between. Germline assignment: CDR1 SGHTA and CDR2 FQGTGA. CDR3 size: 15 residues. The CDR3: CASSLTRTVTYEQYF. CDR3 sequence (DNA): TGTGCCAGCAGCTTAACTCGGACGGTGACCTACGAGCAGTACTTC.

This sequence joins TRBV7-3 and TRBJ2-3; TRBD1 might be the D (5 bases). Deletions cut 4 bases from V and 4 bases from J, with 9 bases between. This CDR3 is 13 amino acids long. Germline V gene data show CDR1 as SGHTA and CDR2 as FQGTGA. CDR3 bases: TGTGCCAGCAGCTCTACAGGCCCAGATACGCAGTATTTT. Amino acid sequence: CASSSTGPDTQYF.

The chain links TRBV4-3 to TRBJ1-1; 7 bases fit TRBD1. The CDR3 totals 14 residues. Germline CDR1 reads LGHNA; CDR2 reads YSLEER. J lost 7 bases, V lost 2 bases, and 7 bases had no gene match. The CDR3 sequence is CASSQFEGAVEAFF. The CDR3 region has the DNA TGCGCCAGCAGCCAATTCGAGGGGGCGGTTGAAGCTTTCTTT.

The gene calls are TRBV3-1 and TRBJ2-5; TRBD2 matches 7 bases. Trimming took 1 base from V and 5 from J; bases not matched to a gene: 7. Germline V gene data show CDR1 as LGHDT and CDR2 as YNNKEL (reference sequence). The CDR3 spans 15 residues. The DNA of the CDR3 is TGTGCCAGCAGCCAAGCGGCGGGGGTGGTGGAGACCCAGTACTTC. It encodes CASSQAAGVVETQYF.

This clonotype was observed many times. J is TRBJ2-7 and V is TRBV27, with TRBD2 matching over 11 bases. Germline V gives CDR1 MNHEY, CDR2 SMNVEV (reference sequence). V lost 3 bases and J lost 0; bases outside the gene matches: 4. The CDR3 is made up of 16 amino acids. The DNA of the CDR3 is TGTGCCAGCAGTTTGACTAGCGGGACCAGCTCCTACGAGCAGTACTTC. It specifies CASSLTSGTSSYEQYF.

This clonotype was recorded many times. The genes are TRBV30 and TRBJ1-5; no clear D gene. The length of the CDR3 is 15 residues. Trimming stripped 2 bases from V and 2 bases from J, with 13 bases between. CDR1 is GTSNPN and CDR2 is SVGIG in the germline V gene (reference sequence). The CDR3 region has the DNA TGTGCCTGGAGTCGAGGGTCTGGCGGCAATCAGCCCCAGCATTTT. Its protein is CAWSRGSGGNQPQHF.